Below, 14 T cell receptor beta chains from the same sample are listed, as sequenced in a study of shared clonotypes between healthy human individuals. Here immunoSEQ multiplex PCR was the method, and the copy in TCRdb shows in-frame clones only, minus some. The sample contains roughly 490,000 clones, 76% of which appear only once. Source material: PBMCs. The receptor source for this set is a woman aged 40 to 55 in good health. Some clones in this sample may be carry-over from other donors' samples.

The V call is TRBV29-1, the J call TRBJ2-7; 7 bases are shared with TRBD1. Germline values: CDR1 SQVTM, CDR2 ANQGSEA. V shed 6 bases, J shed 5 bases, and the junction held 7 bases outside the gene matches. This CDR3 has 12 amino acids. CDR3 coding DNA: TGCAGCGTGGACGGGACAGATGACGAGCAGTACTTC. This gives the protein CSVDGTDDEQYF.

This clone appeared once. This sequence joins TRBV19 and TRBJ1-1, with D maybe TRBD1 (6 bases). V lost 6 bases and J 2 bases, leaving 13 bases between the germline ends. The CDR3 is made up of 14 amino acids. Germline values: CDR1 LNHDA, CDR2 SQIVND (reference sequence). CDR3 sequence: CASRATGSNTEAFF. CDR3 coding DNA: TGTGCCAGTAGGGCGACAGGTAGTAACACTGAAGCTTTCTTT.

The V and J genes are TRBV10-3 and TRBJ1-1, with 7 bases identical to TRBD1. Germline V gene sequence: CDR1 ENHRY, CDR2 SYGVKD. Trimming at V came to 6 bases and at J to 1 base, leaving 2 bases not matched to a gene. The CDR3 has 13 residues. CDR3 sequence reads: CAIRDRENTEAFF. The CDR3 nucleotides are TGTGCCATCAGAGACAGGGAGAACACTGAAGCTTTCTTT.

The V gene is TRBV14, the J gene TRBJ1-4; D unclear. The CDR3 has 16 residues. V gave up 5 bases and J gave up 8 bases, with 21 bases separating them. Germline CDR1 SGHDN, CDR2 FVKESK. The CDR3 bases are TGTGCCAGCAGCTCCGTCTTTGGAGGGATGCAAGAAAAACTGTTTTTT. It translates to CASSSVFGGMQEKLFF.

The rearrangement links TRBV18 to TRBJ2-7; perhaps TRBD1 as D (5 bases). Germline CDR1 is KGHSH and CDR2 is LQKENI. V lost 2 bases and J lost 2, with 16 bases in between. This CDR3 is built from 16 residues. Here the CDR3 DNA reads TGTGCCAGCTCACCATTCCCACAGGTTCATACCTACGAGCAGTACTTC. It is translated as CASSPFPQVHTYEQYF.

V gene TRBV19 combines with J gene TRBJ2-7; D perhaps matches TRBD2 (7 bases). There are 15 residues in the CDR3. V lost 6 bases and J lost 3, with 18 bases in between. Germline loops: CDR1 LNHDA, CDR2 SQIVND (reference sequence). The CDR3 nucleotides are TGTGCCAGTAGGCTGGGGGGGGCGCAGATCTACGAGCAGTACTTC. Translating it yields CASRLGGAQIYEQYF.

The CDR3 bases are TGTGCCAGTAGTAGCCGACAGGGGGCGGACAATGAGCAGTTCTTC. It codes for CASSSRQGADNEQFF. The chain joins TRBV19 to TRBJ2-1; TRBD1 agrees at 10 bases. CDR1 LNHDA and CDR2 SQIVND come from the germline V gene (reference sequence). This CDR3 region has 15 residues. The junction had 5 bases not matched to a gene; V was cut back by 4 bases and J by 5 bases.

This clone was detected once. The chain has TRBV5-6 and TRBJ2-7, with TRBD2 identical over 14 bases. Per germline, CDR1 SGHDT and CDR2 YYEEEE. CDR3 length equals 15 residues. Trimming took 6 bases from V and 5 from J; bases not matched to a gene: 7. CDR3 loop: CASNWGLAGADEQYF. The CDR3 coding sequence is TGTGCCAGCAACTGGGGACTAGCGGGAGCTGACGAGCAGTACTTC.

This chain's CDR3 is CASGSLTGSGNTEAFF. The CDR3 coding sequence is TGTGCTAGTGGCTCCCTGACAGGGAGTGGGAACACTGAAGCTTTCTTT. This chain joins TRBV12-5 and TRBJ1-1; the match to TRBD1 covers 7 bases. CDR1 is LGHNT and CDR2 is FRNRAP in the germline V gene. V was clipped by 6 bases and J by 1 base; unmatched bases: 11. The CDR3 is 16 residues long.

This rearrangement joins TRBV27 to TRBJ1-1; the D gene is possibly TRBD1 (5 bases). CDR1 MNHEY and CDR2 SMNVEV come from the germline V gene (reference sequence). This CDR3 is 15 amino acids long. Trimming pared 6 bases from V and 0 bases from J, leaving 14 bases between. The CDR3 sequence: CASSRRGRMNTEAFF. CDR3 DNA: TGTGCCAGCAGCCGGCGGGGACGGATGAACACTGAAGCTTTCTTT.

The rearrangement joins TRBV27 to TRBJ1-5, with D perhaps TRBD1 (6 bases). The CDR3 consists of 15 residues. CDR1 is MNHEY and CDR2 is SMNVEV in the germline V gene (reference sequence). Trimming took 5 bases from V and 4 from J, leaving 15 bases between them. The DNA of the CDR3 is TGTGCCAGCAGTCCTCGCAGGCAGGGGAATCAGCCCCAGCATTTT. Translating gives CASSPRRQGNQPQHF.

The chain uses TRBV7-4 and TRBJ2-1; D might be TRBD1 (6 bases). Germline values: CDR1 SGHVT, CDR2 SQSDAQ. Trimming removed 1 base from V and 1 base from J, with 14 bases in between. The CDR3 runs 17 residues. CDR3 in amino acids: CASSLEGDRPSYNEQFF. CDR3 DNA sequence: TGTGCCAGCAGCTTAGAGGGGGACCGGCCTTCCTACAATGAGCAGTTCTTC. The full variable domain, in which reference TRBV7-4 and TRBJ2-1 provide the parts outside the CDR3, is GAGVSQSPRYKVAKRGRDVALRCDSISGHVTLYWYRQTLGQGSEVLTYSQSDAQRDKSGRPSGRFSAERPERSVSTLKIQRTEQGDSAVYLCASSLEGDRPSYNEQFFGPGTRLTVL.

Notes on this clone: Its ends do not fully match the called genes, so a read error is possible. V usage is TRBV7-9 and J usage is TRBJ2-1; 9 nucleotides agree with TRBD2. CDR1 and CDR2 (germline): SEHNR, FQNEAQ (reference sequence). The CDR3 has 18 amino acids. The CDR3 region has the DNA TGTGCCAGCAGCCCGACATCTCCGCTAGCGGGATCCTCCAATGAGCAGTTCTTC. It codes for CASSPTSPLAGSSNEQFF.

The DNA of the CDR3 is TGTGCCAGTAGTATAGCGAGCCCCCAATTACTCAATGAGCAGTTCTTC. As protein: CASSIASPQLLNEQFF. The chain links TRBV19 to TRBJ2-1, with D uncertain. This CDR3 has 16 residues. The V end lost 1 base, the J end lost 6 bases, and 16 bases lay between the germline ends. Germline V lookup: CDR1 LNHDA, CDR2 SQIVND (reference sequence).